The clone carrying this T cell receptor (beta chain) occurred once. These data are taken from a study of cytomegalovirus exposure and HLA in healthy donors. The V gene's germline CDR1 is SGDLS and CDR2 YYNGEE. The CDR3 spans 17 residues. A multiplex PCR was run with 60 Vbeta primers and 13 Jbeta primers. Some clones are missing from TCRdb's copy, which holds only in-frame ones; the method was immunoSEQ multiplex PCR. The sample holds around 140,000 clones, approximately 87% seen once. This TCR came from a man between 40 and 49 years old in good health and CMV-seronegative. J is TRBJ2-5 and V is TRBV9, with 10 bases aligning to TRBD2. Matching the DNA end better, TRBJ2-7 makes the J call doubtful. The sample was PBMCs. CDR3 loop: CASSVGGLAESSYEQYF. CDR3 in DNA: TGTGCCAGCAGCGTAGGAGGACTAGCGGAGAGCTCCTACGAGCAGTACTTC.